This T cell receptor beta chain appears in the sequencing data of a study of shared clonotypes between healthy human individuals. This clone was detected only once. Its cognate antigen is unknown. Study-wide points: The small donor group covered limited genetic and exposure diversity.

Repertoires were generated with immunoSEQ multiplex PCR, while TCRdb's copy carries only in-frame clones and drops some. The repertoire includes approximately 2,200,000 clones, approximately 94% of them detected once, and about 1.8% sits in the top ten. Terminally differentiated effector memory CD45RA+ cells were left out of the naive CD8 fraction, which was CD45RO-negative and positively selected for CCR7. This CDR3 is 13 amino acids long. Per the germline V gene, CDR1 is SNHLY and CDR2 is FYNNEI. The V and J ends lost 8 bases and 5 bases respectively, with 14 bases between them. The chain joins TRBV2 to TRBJ2-3; D ambiguous. The sequencing sample was made of naive CD8+ T cells from PBMCs. This clonotype originated in a man younger than 35 in good health. Some clones in this sample may be carry-over from other donors' samples. The CDR3 region is CASLSSELDTQYF. CDR3 DNA: TGTGCCAGCCTCTCCTCGGAGTTAGATACGCAGTATTTT.